Listed here is a single T cell receptor beta chain. The table came from immunoSEQ multiplex PCR; TCRdb's copy has only in-frame clones and leaves some out. The sample has approximately 150,000 clones; just under 85% are singletons. The data belong to a study of blood T cell repertoires in COVID-19. For the study at large: Sources were T cells, B-cell-depleted T cells, or PBMCs; the material itself was cDNA or gDNA.

Looked up from germline, CDR1 is SGHRS and CDR2 is YFSETQ. The CDR3 extends over 16 amino acids. V trimming: 4 bases; J trimming: 2 bases; junction bases outside the gene matches: 9. Grouping used clinical history reported by participants in a survey and questionnaire. The source material was PBMCs or T cells enriched from blood (not recorded which). V usage is TRBV5-1 and J usage is TRBJ1-5; 7 bases are a match to TRBD1. This sequence was found in a woman aged 45-65 years with acute COVID-19. The CDR3 DNA follows: TGCGCCAGCAGCCCCGAGGGGGCGGTGGGCAATCAGCCCCAGCATTTT. This gives the protein CASSPEGAVGNQPQHF.